The next 14 T cell receptor beta chains were all read from a single sample in a study of cytomegalovirus exposure and HLA in healthy donors. Researchers ran the PCR with 60 Vbeta and 13 Jbeta primers. Assay: immunoSEQ multiplex PCR; the TCRdb copy retains only in-frame clones and omits some. Here the sample spans some 150,000 clones, roughly 80% being singletons. Sequencing used PBMCs. These receptor sequences come from a human donor in good health.

The rearrangement links TRBV9 to TRBJ2-7; the match to TRBD2 covers 14 bases. CDR1 is SGDLS, CDR2 YYNGEE, per germline. Unmatched junction bases numbered 2, after V lost 3 bases and J lost 3 bases. The CDR3 consists of 15 residues. CDR3 coding DNA: TGTGCCAGCAGCGGAGGGACTAGCGGGAGCTACGAGCAGTACTTC. Translation: CASSGGTSGSYEQYF.

This chain joins TRBV6-5 and TRBJ2-1; TRBD2 matches 9 bases. The V gene's germline CDR1 is MNHEY and CDR2 SVGAGI. Losses at the gene ends were 2 bases for V and 10 bases for J; bases not matched to a gene: 6. CDR3 length: 14 amino acids. For the CDR3, the DNA is TGTGCCAGCAGTTACCGTGCGGGAGGGCTCGAGCAGTTCTTC. This codes for CASSYRAGGLEQFF.

The CDR3 DNA follows: TGTGCCAGCAGTTTATCTCCGGGACTCACCCAAGAGACCCAGTACTTC. Its translation is CASSLSPGLTQETQYF. The V and J genes are TRBV27 and TRBJ2-5, with D possibly TRBD2 on 6 matching bases. Germline values: CDR1 MNHEY, CDR2 SMNVEV (reference sequence). Trimming removed 0 bases from V and 1 base from J, with 12 bases in between. The CDR3 loop spans 16 amino acids.

This clone was seen more than once but under ten times. In the same sample, other DNA sequences code for this CDR3. The rearrangement uses TRBV6-1 and TRBJ1-4; 8 bases match TRBD1. The ends lost 3 bases at V and 7 bases at J; junction bases unmatched: 4. CDR3 length: 14 residues. Germline assignment: CDR1 MNHNS and CDR2 SASEGT. The CDR3 nucleotides read TGTGCCAGCAGTGAGGGGACAGGTAGTGAAAAACTGTTTTTT. This translates into CASSEGTGSEKLFF.

The chain links TRBV11-2 to TRBJ2-1, with 9 bases fitting TRBD2. The CDR3 is made up of 15 amino acids. V was pared by 5 bases and J by 3 bases, with 5 bases of the junction left unmatched. Germline assignment: CDR1 SGHAT and CDR2 FQNNGV. CDR3 bases: TGTGCCAGCAGCCTCGGGACTAGCCTCTACAATGAGCAGTTCTTC. This encodes CASSLGTSLYNEQFF.

The rearrangement joins TRBV7-6 to TRBJ2-7; unclear D gene. V was clipped by 2 bases and J by 6 bases, with 8 bases between them. Germline CDR1 SGHVS, CDR2 FNYEAQ. This CDR3 comprises 12 residues. Written as DNA, the CDR3 is TGTGCCAGCAGCTTAACCTACCGCGAGCAGTACTTC. Amino acid sequence: CASSLTYREQYF.

Only a few counts were recorded for this clone. The chain links TRBV5-1 to TRBJ2-2; 15 nucleotides line up with TRBD2. Germline CDR1 is SGHRS and CDR2 is YFSETQ. Germline trimming cut 4 bases from V and 6 bases from J; bases unmatched to any gene: 4. The CDR3 length is 16 residues. This CDR3 reads CASSPRTSGGAGELFF. DNA of the CDR3: TGCGCCAGCAGCCCTCGGACTAGCGGGGGGGCCGGGGAGCTGTTTTTT.

V and J are TRBV4-1 and TRBJ1-5; TRBD1 matches at 9 bases. Germline V gene sequence: CDR1 MGHRA, CDR2 YSYEKL. This CDR3 comprises 15 residues. J gave up 4 bases and V 3 bases, and 4 bases lay outside the gene matches. Written as DNA, the CDR3 is TGCGCCAGCAGCCATTCAGGGACAGGGAATCAGCCCCAGCATTTT. This sequence encodes CASSHSGTGNQPQHF.

The rearrangement joins TRBV5-6 to TRBJ2-7; a weak D match, TRBD1 (6 bases). This CDR3 comprises 13 residues. Trimming took 5 bases from V and 1 from J, leaving 10 bases between them. Germline V lookup: CDR1 SGHDT, CDR2 YYEEEE. CDR3 residues: CASSFDRSYEQYF. CDR3 nucleotide sequence: TGTGCCAGCAGTTTTGACAGGTCCTACGAGCAGTACTTC.

Concerning this clone: The sample contains more than one DNA sequence encoding this CDR3. The chain employs TRBV2 and TRBJ2-7; D remains ambiguous. Trimming took off 2 bases at V and 0 bases at J, with 5 bases between the two ends. The CDR3 totals 13 residues. CDR1 SNHLY and CDR2 FYNNEI come from the germline V gene. CDR3 protein: CASSEPRSYEQYF. The DNA for the CDR3 is TGTGCCAGCAGTGAACCCCGCTCCTACGAGCAGTACTTC.

In DNA form, the CDR3 reads TGTGCCAGCAGGTCACCGGGACAGGGATTTGATACGCAGTATTTT. This translates into CASRSPGQGFDTQYF. This chain connects TRBV28 to TRBJ2-3; 9 positions match TRBD1. After removal of 6 bases from V and 6 bases from J, the junction contained 10 bases not matched to a gene. The germline V gene has CDR1 MDHEN and CDR2 SYDVKM. This CDR3 contains 15 residues.

This chain connects TRBV4-2 to TRBJ2-1; 10 bases match TRBD2. The CDR3 extends over 16 amino acids. J gave up 8 bases and V 2 bases, and 9 bases lay outside the gene matches. Germline V gives CDR1 LGHNA, CDR2 YNFKEQ. The CDR3 here is CASSQYSSGSFYEQFF. Written as DNA, the CDR3 is TGTGCCAGCAGCCAATACTCTAGCGGGAGTTTCTATGAGCAGTTCTTC.

The chain uses TRBV9 and TRBJ1-6, with 9 bases identical to TRBD1. V was pared by 4 bases and J by 7 bases, with 9 bases of the junction left unmatched. The CDR3 runs 16 residues. CDR1 and CDR2 from the germline V gene are SGDLS and YYNGEE. The CDR3 loop is CASSLRPGQGNSPLHF. The CDR3 region has the DNA TGTGCCAGCAGCCTTCGCCCGGGACAGGGAAATTCACCCCTCCACTTT.

This chain links TRBV6-6 with TRBJ2-3; TRBD1 matches 7 bases. CDR3 length: 14 residues. Germline V gene sequence: CDR1 MNHNY, CDR2 SVGAGI (reference sequence). The ends lost 4 bases at V and 5 bases at J; junction bases unmatched: 6. CDR3 sequence reads: CASSLQGFGDTQYF. The DNA for the CDR3 is TGTGCCAGCAGTTTACAGGGGTTCGGAGATACGCAGTATTTT.